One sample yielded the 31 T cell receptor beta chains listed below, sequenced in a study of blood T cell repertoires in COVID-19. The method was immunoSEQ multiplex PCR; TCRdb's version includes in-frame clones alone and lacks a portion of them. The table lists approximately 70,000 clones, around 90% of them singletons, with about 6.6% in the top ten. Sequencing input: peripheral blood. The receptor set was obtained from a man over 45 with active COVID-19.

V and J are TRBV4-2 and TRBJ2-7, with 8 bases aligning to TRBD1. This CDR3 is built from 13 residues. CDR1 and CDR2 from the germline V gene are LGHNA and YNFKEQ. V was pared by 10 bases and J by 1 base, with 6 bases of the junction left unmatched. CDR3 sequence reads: CATQGGGSYEQYF. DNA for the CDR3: TGTGCCACACAGGGGGGAGGTTCCTACGAGCAGTACTTC.

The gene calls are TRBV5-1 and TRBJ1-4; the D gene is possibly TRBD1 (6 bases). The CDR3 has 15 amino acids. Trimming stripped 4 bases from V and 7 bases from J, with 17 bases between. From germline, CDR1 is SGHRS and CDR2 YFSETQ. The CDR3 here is CASSPGPGESEKLFF. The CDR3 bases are TGCGCCAGCAGCCCTGGACCAGGGGAATCTGAAAAACTGTTTTTT.

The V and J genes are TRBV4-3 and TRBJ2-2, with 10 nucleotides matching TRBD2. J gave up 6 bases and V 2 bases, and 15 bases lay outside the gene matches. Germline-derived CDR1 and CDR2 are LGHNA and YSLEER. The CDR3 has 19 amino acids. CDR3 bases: TGCGCCAGCAGCCAAAAATTAGTTCGGAGACTAGCGGGTTCCGGGGAGCTGTTTTTT. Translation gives CASSQKLVRRLAGSGELFF.

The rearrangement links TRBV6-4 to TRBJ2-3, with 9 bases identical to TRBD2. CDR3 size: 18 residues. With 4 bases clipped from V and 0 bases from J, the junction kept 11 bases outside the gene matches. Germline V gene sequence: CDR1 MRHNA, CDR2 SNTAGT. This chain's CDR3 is CASSARQRGVGSTDTQYF. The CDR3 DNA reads TGTGCCAGCAGTGCCCGACAGCGGGGGGTCGGTAGCACAGATACGCAGTATTTT.

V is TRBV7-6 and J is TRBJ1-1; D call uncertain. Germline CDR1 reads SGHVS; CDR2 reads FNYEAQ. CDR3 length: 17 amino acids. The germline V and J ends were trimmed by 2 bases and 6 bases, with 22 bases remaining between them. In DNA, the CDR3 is TGTGCCAGCAGCTTAAACTCGGAAAGCCCCACCGACTCTGAAGCTTTCTTT. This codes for CASSLNSESPTDSEAFF. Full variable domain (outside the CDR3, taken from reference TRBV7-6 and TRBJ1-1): GAGVSQSPRYKVTKRGQDVALRCDPISGHVSLYWYRQALGQGPEFLTYFNYEAQQDKSGLPNDRFSAERPEGSISTLTIQRTEQRDSAMYRCASSLNSESPTDSEAFFGQGTRLTVV.

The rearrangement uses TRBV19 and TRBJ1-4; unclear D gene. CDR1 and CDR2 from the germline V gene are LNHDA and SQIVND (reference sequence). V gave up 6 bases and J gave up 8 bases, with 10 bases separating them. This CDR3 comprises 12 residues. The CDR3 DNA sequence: TGTGCCAGTAGGACCCTCGGGGAAAAACTGTTTTTT. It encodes CASRTLGEKLFF.

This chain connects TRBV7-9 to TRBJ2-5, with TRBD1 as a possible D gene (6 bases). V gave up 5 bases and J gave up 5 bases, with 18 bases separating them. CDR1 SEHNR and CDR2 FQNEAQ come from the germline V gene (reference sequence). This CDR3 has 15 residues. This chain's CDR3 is CASSLPSGGRETQYF. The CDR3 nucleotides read TGTGCCAGCAGCCTCCCGAGTGGGGGCCGGGAGACCCAGTACTTC. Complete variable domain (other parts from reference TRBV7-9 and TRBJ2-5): DTGVSQNPRHKITKRGQNVTFRCDPISEHNRLYWYRQTLGQGPEFLTYFQNEAQLEKSRLLSDRFSAERPKGSFSTLEIQRTEQGDSAMYLCASSLPSGGRETQYFGPGTRLLVL.

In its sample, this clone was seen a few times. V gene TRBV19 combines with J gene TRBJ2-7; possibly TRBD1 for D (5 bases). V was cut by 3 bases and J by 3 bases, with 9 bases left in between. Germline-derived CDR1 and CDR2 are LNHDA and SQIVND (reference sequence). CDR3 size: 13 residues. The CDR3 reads CASSITGVYEQYF. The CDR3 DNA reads TGTGCCAGTAGTATCACAGGTGTCTACGAGCAGTACTTC.

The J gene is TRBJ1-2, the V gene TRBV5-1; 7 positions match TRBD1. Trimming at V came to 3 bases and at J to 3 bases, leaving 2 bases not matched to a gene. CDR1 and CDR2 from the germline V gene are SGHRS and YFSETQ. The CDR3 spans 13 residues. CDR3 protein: CASSSTGDYGYTF. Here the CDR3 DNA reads TGCGCCAGCAGCTCTACAGGGGACTATGGCTACACCTTC.

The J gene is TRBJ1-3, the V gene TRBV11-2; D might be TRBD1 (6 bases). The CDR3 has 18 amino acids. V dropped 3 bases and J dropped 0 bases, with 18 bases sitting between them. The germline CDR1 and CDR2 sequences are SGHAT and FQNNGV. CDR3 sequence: CASSLSFGGLTSGNTIYF. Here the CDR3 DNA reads TGTGCCAGCAGCTTGTCTTTCGGGGGGCTAACCTCTGGAAACACCATATATTTT.

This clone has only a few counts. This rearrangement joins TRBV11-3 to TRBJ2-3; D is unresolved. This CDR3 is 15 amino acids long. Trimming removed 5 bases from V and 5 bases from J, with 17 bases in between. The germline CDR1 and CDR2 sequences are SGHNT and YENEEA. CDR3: CASSHGITLGDTQYF. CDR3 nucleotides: TGTGCCAGCAGCCACGGAATCACTCTAGGAGATACGCAGTATTTT.

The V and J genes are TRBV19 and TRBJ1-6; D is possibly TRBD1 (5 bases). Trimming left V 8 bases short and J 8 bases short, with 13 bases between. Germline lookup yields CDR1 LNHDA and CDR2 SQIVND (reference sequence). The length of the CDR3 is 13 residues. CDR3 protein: CASVEGVYSPLHF. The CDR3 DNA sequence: TGTGCCAGTGTCGAAGGGGTTTATTCACCCCTCCACTTT.

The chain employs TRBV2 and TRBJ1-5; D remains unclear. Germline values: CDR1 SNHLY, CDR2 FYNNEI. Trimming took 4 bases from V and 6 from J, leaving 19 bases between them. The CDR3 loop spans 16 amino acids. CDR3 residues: CASSVGSLGGGQPQHF. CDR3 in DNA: TGTGCCAGCAGTGTTGGTTCCCTGGGAGGCGGTCAGCCCCAGCATTTT.

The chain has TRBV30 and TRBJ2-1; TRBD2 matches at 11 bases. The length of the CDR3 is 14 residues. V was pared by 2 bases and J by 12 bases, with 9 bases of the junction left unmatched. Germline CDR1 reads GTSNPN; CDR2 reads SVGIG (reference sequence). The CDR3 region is CAWSSVAGGVGQFF. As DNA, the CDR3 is TGTGCCTGGAGTTCGGTAGCGGGAGGGGTAGGGCAGTTCTTC.

The CDR3 loop reads CASSWRENEQFF. In DNA form, the CDR3 reads TGTGCCAGTAGTTGGAGGGAAAATGAGCAGTTCTTC. The V call is TRBV19, the J call TRBJ2-1, with D possibly TRBD2 on 6 matching bases. CDR3 length equals 12 residues. Germline V gene sequence: CDR1 LNHDA, CDR2 SQIVND (reference sequence). V lost 5 bases, J lost 7 bases, and 9 bases lay in between. The full variable domain, with the rest looked up from reference TRBV19 and TRBJ2-1, is DGGITQSPKYLFRKEGQNVTLSCEQNLNHDAMYWYRQDPGQGLRLIYYSQIVNDFQKGDIAEGYSVSREKKESFPLTVTSAQKNPTAFYLCASSWRENEQFFGPGTRLTVL.

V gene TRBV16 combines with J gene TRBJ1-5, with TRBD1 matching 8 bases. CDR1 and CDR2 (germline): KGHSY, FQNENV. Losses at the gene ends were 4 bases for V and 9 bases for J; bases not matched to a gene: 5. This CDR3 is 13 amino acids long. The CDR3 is CASSPDRVRPQHF. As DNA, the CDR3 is TGTGCCAGCAGCCCGGACAGGGTTAGGCCCCAGCATTTT.

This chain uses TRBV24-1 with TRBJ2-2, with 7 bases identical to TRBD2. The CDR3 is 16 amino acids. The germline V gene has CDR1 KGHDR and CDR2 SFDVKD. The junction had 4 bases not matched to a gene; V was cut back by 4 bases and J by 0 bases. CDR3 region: CATSDWGGTNTGELFF. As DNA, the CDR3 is TGTGCCACCAGTGACTGGGGGGGGACGAACACCGGGGAGCTGTTTTTT.

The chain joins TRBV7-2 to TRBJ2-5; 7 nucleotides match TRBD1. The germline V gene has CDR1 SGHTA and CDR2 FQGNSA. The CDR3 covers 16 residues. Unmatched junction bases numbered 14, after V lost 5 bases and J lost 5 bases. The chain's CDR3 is CASSARPGQLTETQYF. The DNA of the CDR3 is TGTGCCAGCAGCGCCAGACCGGGACAGCTCACGGAGACCCAGTACTTC.

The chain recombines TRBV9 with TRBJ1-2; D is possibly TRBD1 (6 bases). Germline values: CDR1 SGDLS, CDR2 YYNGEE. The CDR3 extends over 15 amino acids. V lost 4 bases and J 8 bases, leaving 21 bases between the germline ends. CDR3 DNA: TGTGCCAGCAGCTCTCGAGGGGGGGCGTTAGGCGGCTACACCTTC. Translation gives CASSSRGGALGGYTF.

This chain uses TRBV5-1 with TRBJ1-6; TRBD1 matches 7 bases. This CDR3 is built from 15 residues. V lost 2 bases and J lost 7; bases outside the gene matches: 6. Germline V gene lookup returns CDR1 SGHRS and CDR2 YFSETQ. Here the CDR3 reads CASSFVDRENSPLHF. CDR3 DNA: TGCGCCAGCAGCTTTGTCGACAGGGAAAATTCACCCCTCCACTTT. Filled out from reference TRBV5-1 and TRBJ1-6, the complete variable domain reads KAGVTQTPRYLIKTRGQQVTLSCSPISGHRSVSWYQQTPGQGLQFLFEYFSETQRNKGNFPGRFSGRQFSNSRSEMNVSTLELGDSALYLCASSFVDRENSPLHFGNGTRLTVT.

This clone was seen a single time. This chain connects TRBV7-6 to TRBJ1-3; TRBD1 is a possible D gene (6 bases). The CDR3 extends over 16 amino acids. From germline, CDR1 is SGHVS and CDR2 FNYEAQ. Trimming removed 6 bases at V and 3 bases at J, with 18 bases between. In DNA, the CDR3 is TGTGCCAGCAGTCCCCCGGCAGGGGCGGGTGGAAACACCATATATTTT. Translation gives CASSPPAGAGGNTIYF.

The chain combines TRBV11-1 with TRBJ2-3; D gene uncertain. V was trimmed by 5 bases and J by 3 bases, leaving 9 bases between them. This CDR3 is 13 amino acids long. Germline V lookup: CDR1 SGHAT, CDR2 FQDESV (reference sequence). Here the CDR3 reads CASSPTPTDTQYF. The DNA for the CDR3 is TGTGCCAGCAGCCCTACCCCGACAGATACGCAGTATTTT.

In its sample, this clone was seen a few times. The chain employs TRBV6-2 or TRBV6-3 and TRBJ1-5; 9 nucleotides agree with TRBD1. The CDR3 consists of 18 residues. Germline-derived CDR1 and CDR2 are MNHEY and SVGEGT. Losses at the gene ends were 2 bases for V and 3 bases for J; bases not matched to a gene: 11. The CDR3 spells CASSYDRGLPVVNQPQHF. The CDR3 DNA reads TGTGCCAGCAGTTACGACAGGGGGTTGCCTGTTGTCAATCAGCCCCAGCATTTT.

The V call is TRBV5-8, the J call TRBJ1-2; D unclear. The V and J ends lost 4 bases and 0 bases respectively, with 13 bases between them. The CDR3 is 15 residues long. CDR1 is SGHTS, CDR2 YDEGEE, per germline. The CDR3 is CASSPRVAANYGYTF. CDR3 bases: TGTGCCAGCAGCCCCCGGGTGGCGGCTAACTATGGCTACACCTTC.

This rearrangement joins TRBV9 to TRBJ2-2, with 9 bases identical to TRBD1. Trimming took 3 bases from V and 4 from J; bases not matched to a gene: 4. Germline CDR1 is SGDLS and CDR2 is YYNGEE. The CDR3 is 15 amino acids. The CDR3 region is CASSAHRGLTGELFF. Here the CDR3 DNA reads TGTGCCAGCAGCGCCCACAGGGGGCTCACCGGGGAGCTGTTTTTT.

The CDR3 sequence: CASSLAPGGRAGELFF. DNA for the CDR3: TGTGCCAGCAGCTTAGCGCCAGGGGGAAGGGCCGGGGAGCTGTTTTTT. The chain employs TRBV7-2 and TRBJ2-2; 7 nucleotides agree with TRBD1. Trimming took 0 bases from V and 6 from J; bases not matched to a gene: 7. Germline-derived CDR1 and CDR2 are SGHTA and FQGNSA. CDR3 length equals 16 residues. Based on the CDR3 plus reference TRBV7-2 and TRBJ2-2, the full variable domain is GAGVSQSPSNKVTEKGKDVELRCDPISGHTALYWYRQSLGQGLEFLIYFQGNSAPDKSGLPSDRFSAERTGGSVSTLTIQRTQQEDSAVYLCASSLAPGGRAGELFFGEGSRLTVL.

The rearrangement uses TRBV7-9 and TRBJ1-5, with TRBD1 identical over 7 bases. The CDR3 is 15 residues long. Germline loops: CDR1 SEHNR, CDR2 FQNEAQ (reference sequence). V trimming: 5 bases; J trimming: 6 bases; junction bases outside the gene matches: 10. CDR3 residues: CASSGETGAGQPQHF. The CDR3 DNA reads TGTGCCAGCAGCGGCGAAACAGGGGCGGGTCAGCCCCAGCATTTT. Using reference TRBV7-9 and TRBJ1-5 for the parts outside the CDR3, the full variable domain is DTGVSQNPRHKITKRGQNVTFRCDPISEHNRLYWYRQTLGQGPEFLTYFQNEAQLEKSRLLSDRFSAERPKGSFSTLEIQRTEQGDSAMYLCASSGETGAGQPQHFGDGTRLSIL.

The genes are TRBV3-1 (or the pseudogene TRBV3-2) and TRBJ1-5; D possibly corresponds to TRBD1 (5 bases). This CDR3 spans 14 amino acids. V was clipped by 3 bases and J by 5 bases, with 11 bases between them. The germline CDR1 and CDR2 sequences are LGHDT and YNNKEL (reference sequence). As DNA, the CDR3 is TGTGCCAGCAGCCAGGCAGGGTGGGATCAGCCCCAGCATTTT. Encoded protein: CASSQAGWDQPQHF.

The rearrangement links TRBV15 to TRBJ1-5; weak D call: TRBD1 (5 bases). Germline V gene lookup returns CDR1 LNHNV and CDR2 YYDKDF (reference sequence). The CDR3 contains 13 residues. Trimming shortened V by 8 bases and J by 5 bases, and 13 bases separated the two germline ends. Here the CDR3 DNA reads TGTGCCACCGGAACAGGAGACGATCAGCCCCAGCATTTT. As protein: CATGTGDDQPQHF. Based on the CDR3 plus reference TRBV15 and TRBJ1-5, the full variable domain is DAMVIQNPRYQVTQFGKPVTLSCSQTLNHNVMYWYQQKSSQAPKLLFHYYDKDFNNEADTPDNFQSRRPNTSFCFLDIRSPGLGDTAMYLCATGTGDDQPQHFGDGTRLSIL.

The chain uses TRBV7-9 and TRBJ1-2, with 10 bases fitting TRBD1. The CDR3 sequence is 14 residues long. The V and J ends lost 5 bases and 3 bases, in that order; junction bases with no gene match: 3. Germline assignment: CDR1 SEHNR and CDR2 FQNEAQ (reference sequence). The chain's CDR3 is CASSRGTGDYGYTF. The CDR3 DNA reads TGTGCCAGCAGCCGCGGGACAGGGGACTATGGCTACACCTTC.

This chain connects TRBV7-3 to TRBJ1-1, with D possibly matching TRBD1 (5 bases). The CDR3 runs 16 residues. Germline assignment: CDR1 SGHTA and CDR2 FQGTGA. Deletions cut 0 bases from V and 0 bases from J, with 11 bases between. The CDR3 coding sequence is TGTGCCAGCAGCTTAACTGCAGGGATCATGAACACTGAAGCTTTCTTT. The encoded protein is CASSLTAGIMNTEAFF.